This TCR beta chain was sequenced in a study of beta chain features in type 1 diabetes (dated by TCRdb to 2016 to 2019). Notes on the research overall: No differences in mean age, gender distribution, total cell number or subset yield were found between patients and healthy donors. The study compared TCRB repertoires of sorted circulating CD4+ T cell subsets between recently diagnosed type 1 diabetes patients and matched healthy donors. A total of around 110,000,000 sorted cells were examined across all samples, and RNA yield correlated strongly with the number of cells per subset. Regulatory and stem cell-like memory subsets were isolated from only 8 patients and about eight healthy donors, whereas naive and central memory subsets came from all 30 or so donors.

Each donor gave one peripheral blood draw, around 100 mL on average, collected into heparinised tubes. Using a panel that included CD45RO, CCR7, CD25, CD127, CD95 and CD27, naive, central memory, regulatory and stem cell-like memory CD4+ T cells were sorted on a BD FACSAria II. All sorted populations exceeded 95% purity. Right away, PBMCs were isolated by Lymphoprep density gradient centrifugation and were stained directly, with no culture step. To minimize batch effects, samples were stained and sorted in pairs, one healthy donor with one patient per experiment. The entire isolated RNA was reverse transcribed using the High Capacity cDNA Reverse Transcription Kit, and thus expressed TCRB transcripts were sequenced. Deep immunoSEQ sequencing was performed on naive, central memory and regulatory T cell samples, with an average of roughly 3.3 million total reads per sample. Sorted cells were lysed in RLT buffer and RNA was extracted with DNase-treated RNeasy Micro or Mini kits, depending on cell number. To prevent cross-contamination, every cell subset was processed on its own, while patient and healthy donor samples were processed together. The immunoSEQ multiplex PCR was used to amplify TCRB sequences from cDNA, generating 87-bp fragments that spanned the CDR3 region. Amplicons were sequenced on the Illumina HiSeq platform. Per the authors' processing: Synthetic template baselines were used to correct PCR bias computationally, reads within Hamming distance 2 were collapsed, and singletons that could not be merged were discarded. Reads were aligned to IMGT to assign V, D and J genes, CDR3 length, and insertions or deletions at six rearrangement sites. Within each subset, clonotype counts were normalized to the number of sorted cells before true diversity and Gini coefficients were calculated with the tcR R package. The overlap coefficient, calculated on TCRB nucleotide sequences, was used to quantify repertoire sharing. Out-of-frame TCRB sequences from naive cells were analyzed to stand in for the pre-selection repertoire. TCRdb retrieved this table from immuneACCESS and kept in-frame rearrangements only. Not all clones are present; in checked studies, unresolved V genes account for under half, and no reason is known for the remainder. V, J and clone size were drawn from that table, and D and trimming were deduced from the DNA. Across this sample there are around 500,000 clones, with approximately 10% seen only once. The ten biggest clones cover more than 0.045% of the sample.

This clone was recorded a few times. Which antigen it targets is not known. Nothing much larger sits one base from this clone, and base qualities are not available. Study-level results and caveats: Patients with type 1 diabetes made fewer insertions and deleted more nucleotides at VDJ recombination sites, implying thymic rearrangement abnormalities. PCR might favor shorter templates, but patient and control samples were amplified and corrected together, so any skew would affect both groups equally. Type 1 diabetes patients showed a moderate but significant shortening of TCRB CDR3 length in all four CD4+ subsets. Naive, central memory and regulatory TCRB repertoires appeared more similar among patients than among healthy donors. Sequencing cDNA rather than genomic DNA could over-represent highly expressing activated cells, although activation and CD3 levels did not differ between groups. HLA sub-analyses involved small numbers of individuals, so any influence of HLA type on TCRB rearrangement remained unresolved.

CDR1 and CDR2, per the germline V gene, are LGHNA and YNFKEQ. V is cut back by 4 bases and J by 1 base, with 7 bases in the junction unmatched. Including the terminal cysteine and phenylalanine, the CDR3 comprises 16 residues. The DNA shown is the 48-base CDR3, in frame from base 1. This clonotype originated in a woman under 30 in good health. Sequencing was done on a sample of naive CD4+ T cells from blood. What this sample's cell subset or site label stands for: true naive CD4+ T cells. This receptor chain uses TRBV4-2 and TRBJ2-3, and 8 bases in between align with TRBD2. The nucleotide sequence is TGTGCCAGCAGCCCGGTCGGACTAGCAGGCACAGATACGCAGTATTTT. Its amino acids are CASSPVGLAGTDTQYF.